These 13 T cell receptor beta chains originate from one sample sequenced in a study of cytotoxic CD8 clonotypes in ibrutinib-treated CLL. Here immunoSEQ multiplex PCR was the method, and the copy in TCRdb shows in-frame clones only, minus some. The repertoire holds 150,000 to 250,000 clones, 72% seen once, with under 15% in the top ten. The input for sequencing was PBMCs, taken after 24 months of ibrutinib treatment. The source is a human donor with chronic lymphocytic leukemia.

The CDR3 nucleotides are TGTGCCAGCAGTTACCAGGGCTACGAGCAGTACTTC. It specifies CASSYQGYEQYF. This chain uses TRBV6-6 with TRBJ2-7; D perhaps matches TRBD1 (5 bases). The CDR3 covers 12 residues. Trimming removed 2 bases from V and 3 bases from J, with 5 bases in between. Germline CDR1 reads MNHNY; CDR2 reads SVGAGI (reference sequence).

This rearrangement joins TRBV15 to TRBJ1-1; D ambiguous. Trimming pared 0 bases from V and 7 bases from J, leaving 6 bases between. This CDR3 is 12 amino acids long. Germline-derived CDR1 and CDR2 are LNHNV and YYDKDF (reference sequence). The CDR3 sequence: CATSRDRFEAFF. In DNA form, the CDR3 reads TGTGCCACCAGCAGAGATCGCTTTGAAGCTTTCTTT.

The CDR3, as DNA: TGTGCCAGCAGTGTGGACCGAGACTCCTACGAGCAGTACTTC. Its translation is CASSVDRDSYEQYF. J is TRBJ2-7 and V is TRBV2; D is uncertain. Germline CDR1 and CDR2: SNHLY and FYNNEI. CDR3 length: 14 residues. V was trimmed by 4 bases and J by 0 bases, leaving 10 bases between them. The variable domain in full, completed from reference TRBV2 and TRBJ2-7, reads EPEVTQTPSHQVTQMGQEVILRCVPISNHLYFYWYRQILGQKVEFLVSFYNNEISEKSEIFDDQFSVERPDGSNFTLKIRSTKLEDSAMYFCASSVDRDSYEQYFGPGTRLTVT.

V and J are TRBV29-1 and TRBJ2-7; 11 bases are a match to TRBD2. Looked up from germline, CDR1 is SQVTM and CDR2 is ANQGSEA. This CDR3 has 16 residues. Unmatched junction bases numbered 12, after V lost 6 bases and J lost 2 bases. In DNA form, the CDR3 reads TGCAGCGTGAAAAGGACCGGGACTAGCGGAACCTACGAGCAGTACTTC. It translates to CSVKRTGTSGTYEQYF.

The gene calls are TRBV6-1 and TRBJ2-5, with 14 bases aligning to TRBD2. V shed 7 bases and J 2 bases; nucleotides not matched to a gene: 3. Germline lookup yields CDR1 MNHNS and CDR2 SASEGT. CDR3 size: 15 residues. The CDR3 sequence: CASTRLAGGQETQYF. DNA of the CDR3: TGTGCCAGCACCCGACTAGCGGGGGGGCAAGAGACCCAGTACTTC.

The CDR3 nucleotides are TGTGCCAGCAGTCCGCGGACTAGCTCCTACGAGCAGTACTTC. Its translation is CASSPRTSSYEQYF. The rearrangement uses TRBV28 and TRBJ2-7, with 7 bases that match TRBD2. The CDR3 length is 14 residues. Germline V gene sequence: CDR1 MDHEN, CDR2 SYDVKM. Trimming at V came to 5 bases and at J to 0 bases, leaving 4 bases not matched to a gene.

The J gene is TRBJ2-7, the V gene TRBV5-1; tentatively, D is TRBD1 (6 bases). Germline CDR1 and CDR2: SGHRS and YFSETQ. The CDR3 extends over 15 amino acids. With 4 bases removed from V and 0 bases from J, the gap between germline ends came to 14 bases. CDR3 loop: CASSRAGTNSYEQYF. As DNA, the CDR3 is TGCGCCAGCAGCAGGGCCGGGACAAACTCCTACGAGCAGTACTTC.

The gene calls are TRBV27 and TRBJ2-7; TRBD1 matches at 8 bases. This CDR3 is 17 amino acids long. CDR1 and CDR2 (germline): MNHEY, SMNVEV (reference sequence). The V gene end was trimmed by 2 bases and the J gene end by 4 bases; junction bases not matched to a gene: 13. CDR3 nucleotides: TGTGCCAGCAGTTTAACCGGACAGGGACTCACCAGATACGAGCAGTACTTC. Protein product: CASSLTGQGLTRYEQYF.

CDR3 residues: CASSTDYEQYF. The DNA of the CDR3 is TGTGCCAGCAGCACGGACTACGAGCAGTACTTC. The rearrangement joins TRBV5-6 to TRBJ2-7; no clear D. Germline V gene data show CDR1 as SGHDT and CDR2 as YYEEEE. V was trimmed by 4 bases and J by 3 bases, leaving 5 bases between them. The CDR3 runs 11 residues. Filled out from reference TRBV5-6 and TRBJ2-7, the complete variable domain reads DAGVTQSPTHLIKTRGQQVTLRCSPKSGHDTVSWYQQALGQGPQFIFQYYEEEERQRGNFPDRFSGHQFPNYSSELNVNALLLGDSALYLCASSTDYEQYFGPGTRLTVT.

The CDR3, as DNA: TGTGCCAGCTCGCCGACAGGGGGCAGGAGGGACTATGGCTACACCTTC. Translation: CASSPTGGRRDYGYTF. This chain connects TRBV18 to TRBJ1-2, with 10 nucleotides matching TRBD1. The germline gives CDR1 KGHSH, CDR2 LQKENI. Trimming at V came to 6 bases and at J to 3 bases, leaving 10 bases not matched to a gene. The CDR3 runs 16 residues. The full variable domain, rest sourced from reference TRBV18 and TRBJ1-2, is NAGVMQNPRHLVRRRGQEARLRCSPMKGHSHVYWYRQLPEEGLKFMVYLQKENIIDESGMPKERFSAEFPKEGPSILRIQQVVRGDSAAYFCASSPTGGRRDYGYTFGSGTRLTVV.

A remark on this clone: Other DNA sequences in this sample translate to the same CDR3. The chain combines TRBV5-6 with TRBJ2-3; D gene ambiguous. Germline lookup yields CDR1 SGHDT and CDR2 YYEEEE. The V end was cut by 0 bases, the J end by 5 bases, with 1 base between. CDR3 length: 11 amino acids. This chain's CDR3 is CASSLGDTQYF. DNA of the CDR3: TGTGCCAGCAGCTTGGGAGATACGCAGTATTTT.

V is TRBV11-2 and J is TRBJ2-1; D possibly corresponds to TRBD1 (5 bases). CDR3 size: 16 residues. V was clipped by 1 base and J by 2 bases, with 12 bases between them. The germline V gene has CDR1 SGHAT and CDR2 FQNNGV. CDR3 protein: CASSLVWRQTYNEQFF. The CDR3 DNA reads TGTGCCAGCAGCTTAGTATGGCGACAGACCTACAATGAGCAGTTCTTC.

This chain links TRBV27 with TRBJ2-7, with D unresolved. V lost 2 bases and J 3 bases, leaving 11 bases between the germline ends. The CDR3 extends over 14 amino acids. CDR1 MNHEY and CDR2 SMNVEV come from the germline V gene (reference sequence). The CDR3 DNA reads as TGTGCCAGCAGTTTAGGGCAGGCCGGCTACGAGCAGTACTTC. Translation: CASSLGQAGYEQYF.